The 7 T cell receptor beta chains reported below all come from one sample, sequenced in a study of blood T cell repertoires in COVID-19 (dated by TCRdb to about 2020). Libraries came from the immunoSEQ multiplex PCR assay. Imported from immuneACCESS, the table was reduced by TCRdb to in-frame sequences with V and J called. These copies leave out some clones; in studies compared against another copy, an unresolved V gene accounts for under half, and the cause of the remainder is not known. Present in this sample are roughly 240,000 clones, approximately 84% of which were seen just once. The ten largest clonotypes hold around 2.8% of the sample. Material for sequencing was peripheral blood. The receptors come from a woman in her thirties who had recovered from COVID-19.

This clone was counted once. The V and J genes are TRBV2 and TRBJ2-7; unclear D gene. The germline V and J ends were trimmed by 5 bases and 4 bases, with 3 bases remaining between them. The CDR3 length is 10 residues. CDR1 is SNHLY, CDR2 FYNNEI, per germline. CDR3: CASSSYEQYF. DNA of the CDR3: TGTGCCAGCAGTTCGTACGAGCAGTACTTC.

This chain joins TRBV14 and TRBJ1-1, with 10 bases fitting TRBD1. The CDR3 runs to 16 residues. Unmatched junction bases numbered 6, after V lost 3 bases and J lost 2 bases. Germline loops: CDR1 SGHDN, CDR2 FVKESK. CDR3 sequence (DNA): TGTGCCAGCAGCCATCGACAGGGGGCATTAAACACTGAAGCTTTCTTT. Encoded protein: CASSHRQGALNTEAFF.

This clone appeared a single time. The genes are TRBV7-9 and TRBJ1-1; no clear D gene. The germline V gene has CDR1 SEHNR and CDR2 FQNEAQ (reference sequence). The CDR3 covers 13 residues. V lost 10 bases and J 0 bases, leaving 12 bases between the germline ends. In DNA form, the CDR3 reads TGTGCCACCATAGACTTCATGAACACTGAAGCTTTCTTT. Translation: CATIDFMNTEAFF.

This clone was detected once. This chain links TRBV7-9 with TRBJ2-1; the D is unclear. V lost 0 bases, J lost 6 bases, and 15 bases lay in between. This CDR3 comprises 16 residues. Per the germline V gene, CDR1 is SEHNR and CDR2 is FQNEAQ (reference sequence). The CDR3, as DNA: TGTGCCAGCAGCTTAGCGCTGGCTAGTCCCTCCAATGAGCAGTTCTTC. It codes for CASSLALASPSNEQFF. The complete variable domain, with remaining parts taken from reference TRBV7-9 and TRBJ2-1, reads DTGVSQNPRHKITKRGQNVTFRCDPISEHNRLYWYRQTLGQGPEFLTYFQNEAQLEKSRLLSDRFSAERPKGSFSTLEIQRTEQGDSAMYLCASSLALASPSNEQFFGPGTRLTVL.

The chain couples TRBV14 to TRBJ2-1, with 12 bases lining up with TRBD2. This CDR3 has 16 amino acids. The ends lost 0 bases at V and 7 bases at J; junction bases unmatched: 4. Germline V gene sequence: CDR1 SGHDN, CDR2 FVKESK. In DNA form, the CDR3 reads TGTGCCAGCAGCCAAGAACTAGCGGGGGGCAGAAATGAGCAGTTCTTC. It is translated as CASSQELAGGRNEQFF. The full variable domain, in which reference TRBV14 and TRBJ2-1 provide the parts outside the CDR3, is EAGVTQFPSHSVIEKGQTVTLRCDPISGHDNLYWYRRVMGKEIKFLLHFVKESKQDESGMPNNRFLAERTGGTYSTLKVQPAELEDSGVYFCASSQELAGGRNEQFFGPGTRLTVL.

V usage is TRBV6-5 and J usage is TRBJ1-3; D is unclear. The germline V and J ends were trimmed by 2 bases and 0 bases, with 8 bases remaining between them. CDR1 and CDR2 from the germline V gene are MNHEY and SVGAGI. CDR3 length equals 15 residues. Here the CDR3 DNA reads TGTGCCAGCAGTTACGCCCGGAGCTCTGGAAACACCATATATTTT. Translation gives CASSYARSSGNTIYF.

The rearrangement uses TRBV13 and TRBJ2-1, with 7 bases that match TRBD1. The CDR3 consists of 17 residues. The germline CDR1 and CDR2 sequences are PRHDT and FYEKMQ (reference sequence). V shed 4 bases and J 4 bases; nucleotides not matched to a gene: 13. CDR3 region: CASSSRGEGTVYNEQFF. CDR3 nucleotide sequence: TGTGCCAGCAGCTCCCGGGGAGAGGGGACAGTGTACAATGAGCAGTTCTTC.